The source of this TCR beta chain is a study of CD8+CD57+ T cells in acquired aplastic anemia. Study-wide context: Sorted cells (CD4+ and CD8+) yielded DNA amounts that averaged about 3.1 ug.

The patients chosen for sequencing had shown expansion of CD8+CD57+ cells (detected by flow cytometry). Each patient carried a diagnosis of severe acquired aplastic anemia. Blood sampling was performed on the patients, and none of them had received therapy by then. CDR3 and TCR beta VDJ profiling relied on a genomic DNA template. TCRdb reprocessed the reads with MiXCR, giving one entry per CDR3 protein. The sample records approximately 98,000 distinct CDR3 sequences, roughly two thirds being singletons. Germline V gene lookup returns CDR1 SGHTA and CDR2 FQGNSA. There are 13 residues in the CDR3. The sequenced sample consisted of sorted CD4+, CD8+, or CD8+CD57+ T cells (not recorded which) from PBMCs. The sequence came from a human donor with aplastic anemia. J is TRBJ2-7 and V is TRBV7-2; the D is unclear. The J call is uncertain, as TRBJ2-1 better fits the DNA end. The CDR3 sequence is CASSTRSAYEQFF. The CDR3 DNA follows: TGTGCCAGTAGTACCCGGAGCGCCTACGAGCAGTTCTTC.